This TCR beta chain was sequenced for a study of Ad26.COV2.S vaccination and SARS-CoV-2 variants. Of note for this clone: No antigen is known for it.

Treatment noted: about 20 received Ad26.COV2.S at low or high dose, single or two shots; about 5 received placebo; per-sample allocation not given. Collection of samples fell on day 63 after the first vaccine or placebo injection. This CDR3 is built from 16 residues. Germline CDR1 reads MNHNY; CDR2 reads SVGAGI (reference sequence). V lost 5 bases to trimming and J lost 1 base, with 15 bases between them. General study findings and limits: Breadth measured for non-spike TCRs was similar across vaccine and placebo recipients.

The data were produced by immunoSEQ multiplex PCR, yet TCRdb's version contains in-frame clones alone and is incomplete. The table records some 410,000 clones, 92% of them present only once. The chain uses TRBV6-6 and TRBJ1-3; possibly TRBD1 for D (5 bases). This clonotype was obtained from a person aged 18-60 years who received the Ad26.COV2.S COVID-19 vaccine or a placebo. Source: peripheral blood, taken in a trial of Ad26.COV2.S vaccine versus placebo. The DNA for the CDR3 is TGTGCCAGCAGTCTAGACAGCAGAAAATCTGGAAACACCATATATTTT. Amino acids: CASSLDSRKSGNTIYF.